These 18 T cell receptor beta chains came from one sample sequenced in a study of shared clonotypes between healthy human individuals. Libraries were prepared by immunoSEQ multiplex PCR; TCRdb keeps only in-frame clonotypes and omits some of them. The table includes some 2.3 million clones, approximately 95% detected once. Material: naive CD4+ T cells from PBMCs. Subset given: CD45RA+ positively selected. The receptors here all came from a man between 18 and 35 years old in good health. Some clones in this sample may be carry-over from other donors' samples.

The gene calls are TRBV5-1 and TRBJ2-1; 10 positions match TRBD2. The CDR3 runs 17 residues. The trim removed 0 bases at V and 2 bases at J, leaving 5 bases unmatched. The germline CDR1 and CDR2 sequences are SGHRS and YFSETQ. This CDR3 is CASSLAGLAAAYNEQFF. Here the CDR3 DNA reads TGCGCCAGCAGCTTGGCCGGACTAGCGGCCGCCTACAATGAGCAGTTCTTC.

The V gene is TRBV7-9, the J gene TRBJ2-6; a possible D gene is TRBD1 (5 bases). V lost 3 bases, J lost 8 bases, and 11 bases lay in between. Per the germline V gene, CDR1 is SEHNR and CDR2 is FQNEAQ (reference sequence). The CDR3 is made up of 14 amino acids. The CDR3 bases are TGTGCCAGCAGCTTTGGGGCGGCGTCCAACGTCCTGACTTTC. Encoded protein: CASSFGAASNVLTF.

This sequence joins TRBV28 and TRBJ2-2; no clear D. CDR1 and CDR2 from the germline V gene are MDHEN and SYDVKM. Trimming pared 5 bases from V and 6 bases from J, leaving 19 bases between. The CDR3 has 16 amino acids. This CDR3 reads CASSPIFITTAGELFF. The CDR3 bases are TGTGCCAGCAGTCCGATTTTTATCACAACGGCCGGGGAGCTGTTTTTT.

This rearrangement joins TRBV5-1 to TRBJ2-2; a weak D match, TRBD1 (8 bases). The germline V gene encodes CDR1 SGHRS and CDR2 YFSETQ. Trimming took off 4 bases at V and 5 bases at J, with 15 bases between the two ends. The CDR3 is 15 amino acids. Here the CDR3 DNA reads TGCGCCAGCAGCAGCGGGGACAGGCGGACCGGGGAGCTGTTTTTT. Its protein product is CASSSGDRRTGELFF.

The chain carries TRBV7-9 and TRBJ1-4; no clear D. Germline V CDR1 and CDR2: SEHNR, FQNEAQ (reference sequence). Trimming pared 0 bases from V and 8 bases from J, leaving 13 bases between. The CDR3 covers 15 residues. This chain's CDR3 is CASSLAGYAGEKLFF. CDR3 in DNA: TGTGCCAGCAGCTTAGCGGGGTACGCAGGAGAAAAACTGTTTTTT.

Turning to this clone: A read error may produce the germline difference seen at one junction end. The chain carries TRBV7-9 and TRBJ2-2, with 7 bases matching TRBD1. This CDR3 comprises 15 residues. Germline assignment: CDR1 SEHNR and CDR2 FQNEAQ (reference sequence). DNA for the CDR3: TGTGCCAGCAGCTTCCGACAGGGCAACATCGGGGAGCTGTTTTTT. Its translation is CASSFRQGNIGELFF.

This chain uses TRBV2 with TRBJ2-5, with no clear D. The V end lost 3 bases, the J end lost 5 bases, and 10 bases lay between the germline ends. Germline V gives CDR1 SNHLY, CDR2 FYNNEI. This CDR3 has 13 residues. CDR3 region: CASSDGWAETQYF. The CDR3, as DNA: TGTGCCAGCAGTGACGGCTGGGCTGAGACCCAGTACTTC.

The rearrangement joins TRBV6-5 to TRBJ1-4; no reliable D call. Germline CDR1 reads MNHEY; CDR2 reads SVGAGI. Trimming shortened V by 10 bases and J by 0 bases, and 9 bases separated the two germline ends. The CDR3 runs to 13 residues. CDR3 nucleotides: TGTGCCACCCGAGATCCAACTAATGAAAAACTGTTTTTT. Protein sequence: CATRDPTNEKLFF.

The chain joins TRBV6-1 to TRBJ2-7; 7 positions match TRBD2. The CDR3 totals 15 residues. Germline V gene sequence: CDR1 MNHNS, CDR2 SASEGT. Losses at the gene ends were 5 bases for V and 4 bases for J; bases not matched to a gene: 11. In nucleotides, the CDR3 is TGTGCCAGCAGTACCGCCCCGATGGGGGGGTACGAGCAGTACTTC. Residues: CASSTAPMGGYEQYF.

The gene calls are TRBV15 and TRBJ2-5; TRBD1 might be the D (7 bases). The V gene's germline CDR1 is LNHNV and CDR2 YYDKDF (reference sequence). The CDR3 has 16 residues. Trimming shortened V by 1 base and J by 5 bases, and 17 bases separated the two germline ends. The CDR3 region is CATSRVHRGGVETQYF. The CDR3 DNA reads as TGTGCCACCAGCAGAGTCCACAGGGGAGGAGTGGAGACCCAGTACTTC.

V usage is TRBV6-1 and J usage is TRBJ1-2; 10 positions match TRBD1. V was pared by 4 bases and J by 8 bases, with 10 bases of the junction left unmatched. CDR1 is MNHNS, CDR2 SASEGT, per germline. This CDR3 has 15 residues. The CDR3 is CASSGWTGGSSGYTF. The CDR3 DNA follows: TGTGCCAGCAGTGGATGGACAGGGGGAAGTAGCGGCTACACCTTC.

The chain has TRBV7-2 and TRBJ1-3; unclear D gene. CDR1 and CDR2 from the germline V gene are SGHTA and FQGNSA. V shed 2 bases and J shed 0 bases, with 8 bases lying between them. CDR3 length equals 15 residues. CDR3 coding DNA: TGTGCCAGCAGCTTACTGGTACACTCTGGAAACACCATATATTTT. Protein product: CASSLLVHSGNTIYF. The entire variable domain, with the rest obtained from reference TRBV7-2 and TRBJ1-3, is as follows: GAGVSQSPSNKVTEKGKDVELRCDPISGHTALYWYRQSLGQGLEFLIYFQGNSAPDKSGLPSDRFSAERTGGSVSTLTIQRTQQEDSAVYLCASSLLVHSGNTIYFGEGSWLTVV.

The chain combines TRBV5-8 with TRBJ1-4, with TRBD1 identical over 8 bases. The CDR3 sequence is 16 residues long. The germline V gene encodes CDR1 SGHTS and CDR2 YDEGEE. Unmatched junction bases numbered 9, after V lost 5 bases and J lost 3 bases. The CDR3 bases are TGTGCCAGCAGGAGGAGGACAGGGAGGTCTAATGAAAAACTGTTTTTT. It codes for CASRRRTGRSNEKLFF.

The CDR3: CASSVQGVEYAEQYF. CDR3 in DNA: TGCGCCAGCAGCGTTCAGGGGGTCGAGTATGCCGAGCAGTACTTC. The chain recombines TRBV5-1 with TRBJ2-7; 7 bases match TRBD1. J was trimmed by 6 bases and V by 4 bases; bases with no gene match: 13. Germline loops: CDR1 SGHRS, CDR2 YFSETQ. CDR3 length equals 15 residues. Combining the CDR3 with reference TRBV5-1 and TRBJ2-7 gives the whole variable domain KAGVTQTPRYLIKTRGQQVTLSCSPISGHRSVSWYQQTPGQGLQFLFEYFSETQRNKGNFPGRFSGRQFSNSRSEMNVSTLELGDSALYLCASSVQGVEYAEQYFGPGTRLTVT.

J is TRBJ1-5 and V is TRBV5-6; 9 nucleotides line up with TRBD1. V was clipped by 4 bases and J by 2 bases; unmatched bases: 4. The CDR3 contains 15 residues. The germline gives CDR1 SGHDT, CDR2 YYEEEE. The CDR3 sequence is CASSPGQGGNQPQHF. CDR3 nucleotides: TGTGCCAGCAGCCCGGGACAGGGCGGCAATCAGCCCCAGCATTTT.

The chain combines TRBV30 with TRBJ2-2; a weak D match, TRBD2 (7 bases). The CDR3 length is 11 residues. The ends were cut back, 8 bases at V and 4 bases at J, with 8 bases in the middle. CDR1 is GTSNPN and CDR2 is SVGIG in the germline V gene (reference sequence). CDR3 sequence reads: CAGGATGELFF. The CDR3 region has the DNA TGTGCCGGGGGGGCCACCGGGGAGCTGTTTTTT.

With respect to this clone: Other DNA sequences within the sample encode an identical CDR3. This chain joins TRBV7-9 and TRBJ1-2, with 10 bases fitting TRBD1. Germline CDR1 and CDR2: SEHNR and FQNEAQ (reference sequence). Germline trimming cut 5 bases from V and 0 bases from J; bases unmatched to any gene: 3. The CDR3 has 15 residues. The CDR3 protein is CASSPGQGANYGYTF. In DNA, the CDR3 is TGTGCCAGCAGCCCAGGACAGGGGGCTAACTATGGCTACACCTTC.

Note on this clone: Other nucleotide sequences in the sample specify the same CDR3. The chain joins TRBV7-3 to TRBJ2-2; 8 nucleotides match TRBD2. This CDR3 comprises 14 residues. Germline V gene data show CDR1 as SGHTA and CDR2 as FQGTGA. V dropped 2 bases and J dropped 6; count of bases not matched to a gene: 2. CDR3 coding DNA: TGTGCCAGCAGCTTAGGACTAGCAGCCGGGGAGCTGTTTTTT. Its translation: CASSLGLAAGELFF.